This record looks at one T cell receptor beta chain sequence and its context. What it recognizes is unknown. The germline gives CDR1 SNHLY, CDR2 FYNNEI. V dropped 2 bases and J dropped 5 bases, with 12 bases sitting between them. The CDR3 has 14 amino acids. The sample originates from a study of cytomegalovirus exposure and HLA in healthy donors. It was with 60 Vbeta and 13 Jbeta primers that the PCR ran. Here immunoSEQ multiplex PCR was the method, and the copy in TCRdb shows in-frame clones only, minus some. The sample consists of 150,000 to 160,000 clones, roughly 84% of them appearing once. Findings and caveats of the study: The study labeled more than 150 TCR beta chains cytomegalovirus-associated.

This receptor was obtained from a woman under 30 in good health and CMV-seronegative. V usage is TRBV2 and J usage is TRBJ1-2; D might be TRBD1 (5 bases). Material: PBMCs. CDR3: CASSEQGQGYGYTF. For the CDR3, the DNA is TGTGCCAGCAGTGAACAAGGACAAGGTTATGGCTACACCTTC.